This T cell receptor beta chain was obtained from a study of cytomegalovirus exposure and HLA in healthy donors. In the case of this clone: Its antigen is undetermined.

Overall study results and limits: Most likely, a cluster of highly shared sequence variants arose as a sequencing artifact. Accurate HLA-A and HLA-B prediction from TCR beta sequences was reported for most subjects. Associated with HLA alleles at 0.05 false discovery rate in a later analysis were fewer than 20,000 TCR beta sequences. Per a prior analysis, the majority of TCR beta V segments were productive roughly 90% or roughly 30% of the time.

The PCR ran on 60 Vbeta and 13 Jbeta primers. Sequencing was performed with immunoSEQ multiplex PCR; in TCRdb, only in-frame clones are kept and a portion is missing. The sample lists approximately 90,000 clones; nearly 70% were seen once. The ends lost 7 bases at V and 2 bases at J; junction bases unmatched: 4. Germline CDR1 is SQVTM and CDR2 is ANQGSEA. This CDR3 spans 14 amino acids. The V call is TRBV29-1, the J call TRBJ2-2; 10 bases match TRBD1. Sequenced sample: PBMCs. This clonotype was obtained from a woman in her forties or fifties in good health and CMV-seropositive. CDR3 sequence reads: CSAGQGGNTGELFF. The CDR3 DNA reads TGCAGCGCTGGACAGGGGGGAAACACCGGGGAGCTGTTTTTT.